These T cell receptor beta chains were read from a single sample in a study of blood T cell repertoires in COVID-19. Generated by immunoSEQ multiplex PCR, the TCRdb table keeps only in-frame clones and is missing some. The repertoire holds around 270,000 clones, 80% to 85% seen once, with around a sixth in the top ten. The sequencing sample was made of peripheral blood. These receptors were collected from a person between 65 and 79 years old with COVID-19, enrolled during active disease. CDR3s include the opening cysteine and the closing phenylalanine or tryptophan. D genes are given only for firm matches. For some rows the clone size is stated as once, few or many, or as a class when expanded; others skip it.

J gene: TRBJ2-2; V gene: TRBV6-5; D gene: TRBD1; clone size: -; CDR3 protein: CASTQDRGYTGELFF; CDR3 DNA: TGTGCCAGCACTCAAGACAGGGGGTACACCGGGGAGCTGTTTTTT
J gene: TRBJ1-5; V gene: TRBV18; D gene: -; clone size: -; CDR3 protein: CASSPVHHGQRGNSNQPQHF; CDR3 DNA: TGTGCCAGCTCACCCGTGCACCATGGACAGCGGGGGAATAGCAATCAGCCCCAGCATTTT
J gene: TRBJ1-1; V gene: TRBV6-5; D gene: -; clone size: -; CDR3 protein: CASSLREMNTEAFF; CDR3 DNA: TGTGCCAGCAGCCTCAGGGAAATGAACACTGAAGCTTTCTTT
J gene: TRBJ1-3; V gene: TRBV7-9; D gene: -; clone size: -; CDR3 protein: CASSLAMSPSGNTIYF; CDR3 DNA: TGTGCCAGCAGCTTAGCAATGAGTCCATCTGGAAACACCATATATTTT
J gene: TRBJ2-7; V gene: TRBV7-8; D gene: -; clone size: -; CDR3 protein: CASSFTGSYEQYF; CDR3 DNA: TGTGCCAGCAGCTTCACGGGCTCCTACGAGCAGTACTTC
J gene: TRBJ2-1; V gene: TRBV6-2/TRBV6-3; D gene: -; clone size: -; CDR3 protein: CASSWWGDEQFF; CDR3 DNA: TGTGCCAGCAGTTGGTGGGGGGATGAGCAGTTCTTC
J gene: TRBJ2-5; V gene: TRBV9; D gene: -; clone size: -; CDR3 protein: CASSGSGKIQETQYF; CDR3 DNA: TGTGCCAGCAGCGGTAGCGGAAAAATCCAAGAGACCCAGTACTTC
J gene: TRBJ2-3; V gene: TRBV6-5; D gene: TRBD1; clone size: once; CDR3 protein: CASSYGQGTDTQYF; CDR3 DNA: TGTGCCAGCAGTTATGGACAGGGGACAGATACGCAGTATTTT
J gene: TRBJ1-5; V gene: TRBV28; D gene: -; clone size: -; CDR3 protein: CASSQDWPQHF; CDR3 DNA: TGTGCCAGCAGCCAAGACTGGCCCCAGCATTTT
J gene: TRBJ1-5; V gene: TRBV28; D gene: -; clone size: -; CDR3 protein: CASSPGASNQPQHF; CDR3 DNA: TGTGCCAGCAGCCCGGGAGCTAGCAATCAGCCCCAGCATTTT
J gene: TRBJ2-1; V gene: TRBV5-4; D gene: TRBD2; clone size: -; CDR3 protein: CASSSQRGEYNEQFF; CDR3 DNA: TGTGCCAGCAGCTCCCAGCGGGGAGAATACAATGAGCAGTTCTTC
J gene: TRBJ2-2; V gene: TRBV11-2; D gene: TRBD2; clone size: -; CDR3 protein: CASRYPGLGTAGELFF; CDR3 DNA: TGTGCCAGCAGGTATCCGGGACTAGGGACCGCCGGGGAGCTGTTTTTT
J gene: TRBJ2-3; V gene: TRBV9; D gene: TRBD2; clone size: -; CDR3 protein: CASSARREGDTQYF; CDR3 DNA: TGTGCCAGCAGCGCCCGAAGGGAGGGGGATACGCAGTATTTT
J gene: TRBJ1-4; V gene: TRBV6-5; D gene: TRBD1; clone size: -; CDR3 protein: CASSSRDRGINEKLFF; CDR3 DNA: TGTGCCAGCAGTTCTCGGGACAGGGGAATTAATGAAAAACTGTTTTTT
J gene: TRBJ1-1; V gene: TRBV28; D gene: -; clone size: -; CDR3 protein: CASSPLRGFKTEAFF; CDR3 DNA: TGTGCCAGCAGTCCCCTCAGGGGTTTTAAAACTGAAGCTTTCTTT
J gene: TRBJ2-7; V gene: TRBV7-8; D gene: -; clone size: few; CDR3 protein: CASSRLTGVGEQYF; CDR3 DNA: TGTGCCAGCAGCCGCCTCACGGGGGTTGGCGAGCAGTACTTC
J gene: TRBJ2-3; V gene: TRBV5-1; D gene: -; clone size: -; CDR3 protein: CASSPGVSTDTQYF; CDR3 DNA: TGCGCCAGCAGTCCGGGAGTCAGCACAGATACGCAGTATTTT
J gene: TRBJ1-4; V gene: TRBV18; D gene: -; clone size: few; CDR3 protein: CASSPRASEANEKLFF; CDR3 DNA: TGTGCCAGCTCACCACGGGCTAGCGAGGCTAATGAAAAACTGTTTTTT
J gene: TRBJ2-5; V gene: TRBV3-1/TRBV3-2; D gene: -; clone size: -; CDR3 protein: CASSHRQYQETQYF; CDR3 DNA: TGTGCCAGCAGCCACAGACAGTACCAAGAGACCCAGTACTTC
J gene: TRBJ1-2; V gene: TRBV5-1; D gene: -; clone size: -; CDR3 protein: CASSINQGISGYTF; CDR3 DNA: TGCGCCAGCAGCATTAACCAGGGGATCTCTGGCTACACCTTC
J gene: TRBJ2-3; V gene: TRBV6-5; D gene: TRBD1; clone size: -; CDR3 protein: CASSLGTAGDTQYF; CDR3 DNA: TGTGCCAGCAGTTTAGGGACAGCCGGAGATACGCAGTATTTT
J gene: TRBJ1-1; V gene: TRBV6-2/TRBV6-3; D gene: -; clone size: -; CDR3 protein: CASSYQGLAEAFF; CDR3 DNA: TGTGCCAGCAGTTACCAGGGGTTGGCTGAAGCTTTCTTT
J gene: TRBJ1-1; V gene: TRBV3-1/TRBV3-2; D gene: -; clone size: -; CDR3 protein: CASRQVGMNTEAFF; CDR3 DNA: TGTGCCAGCAGACAGGTCGGAATGAACACTGAAGCTTTCTTT
J gene: TRBJ1-1; V gene: TRBV3-1/TRBV3-2; D gene: -; clone size: -; CDR3 protein: CASSRQDLTEAFF; CDR3 DNA: TGTGCCAGCAGCCGGCAGGATCTGACTGAAGCTTTCTTT
J gene: TRBJ2-1; V gene: TRBV6-2/TRBV6-3; D gene: TRBD2; clone size: -; CDR3 protein: CASSTRTSGRFNEQFF; CDR3 DNA: TGTGCCAGCAGTACTCGGACTAGCGGGAGGTTTAATGAGCAGTTCTTC
J gene: TRBJ1-4; V gene: TRBV19; D gene: -; clone size: once; CDR3 protein: CASSPKWTAENEKLFF; CDR3 DNA: TGTGCCAGTAGTCCAAAATGGACAGCCGAAAATGAAAAACTGTTTTTT
J gene: TRBJ1-6; V gene: TRBV18; D gene: TRBD1; clone size: -; CDR3 protein: CASSPGGQGNSPLHF; CDR3 DNA: TGTGCCAGCTCACCGGGGGGACAGGGGAACTCACCCCTCCACTTT
J gene: TRBJ1-5; V gene: TRBV7-6; D gene: -; clone size: -; CDR3 protein: CASSLGQGRLQPQHF; CDR3 DNA: TGTGCCAGCAGCTTAGGTCAGGGGAGATTACAGCCCCAGCATTTT
J gene: TRBJ2-1; V gene: TRBV7-2; D gene: -; clone size: -; CDR3 protein: CASSLDWRHNEQFF; CDR3 DNA: TGTGCCAGCAGCTTAGATTGGAGGCACAATGAGCAGTTCTTC
J gene: TRBJ2-1; V gene: TRBV28; D gene: -; clone size: once; CDR3 protein: CASGASYNEQFF; CDR3 DNA: TGTGCCAGCGGGGCGTCCTACAATGAGCAGTTCTTC
J gene: TRBJ1-2; V gene: TRBV5-4; D gene: TRBD1; clone size: -; CDR3 protein: CASSSRQGAVSNYGYTF; CDR3 DNA: TGTGCCAGCAGCTCCCGACAGGGGGCGGTCTCTAACTATGGCTACACCTTC
J gene: TRBJ1-5; V gene: TRBV6-2/TRBV6-3; D gene: -; clone size: -; CDR3 protein: CASSYGIKTKSGQPQHF; CDR3 DNA: TGTGCCAGCAGTTACGGCATTAAGACAAAGTCGGGGCAGCCCCAGCATTTT
J gene: TRBJ2-2; V gene: TRBV6-2/TRBV6-3; D gene: TRBD2; clone size: -; CDR3 protein: CASSQSIQLAGTTGELFF; CDR3 DNA: TGTGCCAGCAGCCAGTCTATTCAACTAGCGGGAACCACCGGGGAGCTGTTTTTT
J gene: TRBJ2-1; V gene: TRBV28; D gene: TRBD2; clone size: -; CDR3 protein: CASAGTSGKEGVEQFF; CDR3 DNA: TGTGCCAGCGCCGGGACTAGCGGGAAGGAAGGGGTTGAGCAGTTCTTC
J gene: TRBJ2-6; V gene: TRBV6-2/TRBV6-3; D gene: -; clone size: once; CDR3 protein: CASSYRGAGANVLTF; CDR3 DNA: TGTGCCAGCAGTTATCGGGGTGCTGGGGCCAACGTCCTGACTTTC
J gene: TRBJ2-1; V gene: TRBV19; D gene: TRBD2; clone size: -; CDR3 protein: CASSPLAGGGQFF; CDR3 DNA: TGTGCCAGTAGTCCCCTAGCGGGGGGGGGTCAGTTCTTC
J gene: TRBJ2-1; V gene: TRBV27; D gene: -; clone size: -; CDR3 protein: CASSLRVGDEQFF; CDR3 DNA: TGTGCCAGCAGCCTCAGGGTTGGGGATGAGCAGTTCTTC
J gene: TRBJ2-7; V gene: TRBV28; D gene: -; clone size: -; CDR3 protein: CASSLKGTIHEQYF; CDR3 DNA: TGTGCCAGCAGTTTGAAAGGGACAATCCACGAGCAGTACTTC
J gene: TRBJ1-2; V gene: TRBV6-6; D gene: -; clone size: -; CDR3 protein: CASSSRDSYYGYTF; CDR3 DNA: TGTGCCAGCAGCTCCCGAGACAGCTACTATGGCTACACCTTC
J gene: TRBJ1-2; V gene: TRBV5-4; D gene: TRBD1; clone size: -; CDR3 protein: CASSSDGTGGLFYGYTF; CDR3 DNA: TGTGCCAGCAGCTCGGACGGGACAGGGGGCCTATTCTATGGCTACACCTTC
J gene: TRBJ1-4; V gene: TRBV18; D gene: -; clone size: -; CDR3 protein: CASSPQATNEKLFF; CDR3 DNA: TGTGCCAGCTCACCCCAGGCAACTAATGAAAAACTGTTTTTT
J gene: TRBJ1-5; V gene: TRBV3-1/TRBV3-2; D gene: -; clone size: -; CDR3 protein: CASSQDQGQPQHF; CDR3 DNA: TGTGCCAGCAGCCAAGATCAGGGTCAGCCCCAGCATTTT
J gene: TRBJ1-5; V gene: TRBV3-1/TRBV3-2; D gene: TRBD1; clone size: -; CDR3 protein: CASSPFGQGDQPQHF; CDR3 DNA: TGTGCCAGCAGCCCTTTTGGACAGGGAGATCAGCCCCAGCATTTT
J gene: TRBJ2-3; V gene: TRBV5-4; D gene: -; clone size: -; CDR3 protein: CASSKAGDTQYF; CDR3 DNA: TGTGCCAGCAGTAAAGCTGGAGATACGCAGTATTTT
J gene: TRBJ1-1; V gene: TRBV5-1; D gene: -; clone size: -; CDR3 protein: CASSATALTEAFF; CDR3 DNA: TGCGCCAGCAGCGCGACAGCTCTGACTGAAGCTTTCTTT
J gene: TRBJ2-7; V gene: TRBV4-1; D gene: TRBD1; clone size: once; CDR3 protein: CASSLLDRALDYEQYF; CDR3 DNA: TGCGCCAGCAGCCTCTTGGACAGGGCGTTAGATTACGAGCAGTACTTC
J gene: TRBJ1-1; V gene: TRBV6-4; D gene: TRBD1; clone size: many; CDR3 protein: CASSTDRDTEAFF; CDR3 DNA: TGTGCCAGCAGCACCGACAGGGACACTGAAGCTTTCTTT
J gene: TRBJ1-4; V gene: TRBV4-1; D gene: -; clone size: -; CDR3 protein: CASSQIQGPNEKLFF; CDR3 DNA: TGCGCCAGCAGCCAGATACAGGGCCCTAATGAAAAACTGTTTTTT
J gene: TRBJ1-4; V gene: TRBV7-8; D gene: -; clone size: once; CDR3 protein: CASSPSLRQGSEKLFF; CDR3 DNA: TGTGCCAGCAGCCCATCACTCAGACAAGGCTCCGAAAAACTGTTTTTT
J gene: TRBJ2-1; V gene: TRBV11-2; D gene: -; clone size: -; CDR3 protein: CASSPNYNEQFF; CDR3 DNA: TGTGCCAGCAGCCCTAATTACAATGAGCAGTTCTTC